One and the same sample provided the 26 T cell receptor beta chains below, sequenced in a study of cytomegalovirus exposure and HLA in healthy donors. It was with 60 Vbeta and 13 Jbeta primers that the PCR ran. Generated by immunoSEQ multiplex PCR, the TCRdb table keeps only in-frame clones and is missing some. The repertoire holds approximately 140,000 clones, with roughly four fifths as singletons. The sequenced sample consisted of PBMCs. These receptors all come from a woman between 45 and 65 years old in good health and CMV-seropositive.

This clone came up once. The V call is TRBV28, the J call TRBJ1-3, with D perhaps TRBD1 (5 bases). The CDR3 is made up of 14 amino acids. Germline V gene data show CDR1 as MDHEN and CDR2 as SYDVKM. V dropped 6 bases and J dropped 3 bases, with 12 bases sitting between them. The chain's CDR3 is CASSMGQIGNTIYF. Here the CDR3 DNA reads TGTGCCAGCAGCATGGGGCAGATTGGAAACACCATATATTTT.

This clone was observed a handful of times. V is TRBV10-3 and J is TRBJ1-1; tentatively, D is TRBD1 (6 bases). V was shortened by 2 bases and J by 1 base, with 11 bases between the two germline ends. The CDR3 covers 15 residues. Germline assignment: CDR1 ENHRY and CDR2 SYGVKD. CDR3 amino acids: CAISERGGRNTEAFF. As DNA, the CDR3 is TGTGCCATCAGTGAGAGGGGGGGCCGGAACACTGAAGCTTTCTTT.

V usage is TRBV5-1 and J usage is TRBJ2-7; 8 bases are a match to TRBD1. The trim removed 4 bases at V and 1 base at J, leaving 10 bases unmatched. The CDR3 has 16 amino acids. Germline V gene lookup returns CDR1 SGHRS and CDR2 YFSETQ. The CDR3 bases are TGCGCCAGCAGCGAGGCCTCCGGGACAGGATCCTACGAGCAGTACTTC. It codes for CASSEASGTGSYEQYF.

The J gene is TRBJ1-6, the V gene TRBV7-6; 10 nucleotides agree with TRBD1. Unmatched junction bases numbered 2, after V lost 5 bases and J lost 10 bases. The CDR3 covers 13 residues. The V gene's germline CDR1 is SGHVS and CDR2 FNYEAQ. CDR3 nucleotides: TGTGCCAGCAGCCGGGACAGGGGCTCACCCCTCCACTTT. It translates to CASSRDRGSPLHF.

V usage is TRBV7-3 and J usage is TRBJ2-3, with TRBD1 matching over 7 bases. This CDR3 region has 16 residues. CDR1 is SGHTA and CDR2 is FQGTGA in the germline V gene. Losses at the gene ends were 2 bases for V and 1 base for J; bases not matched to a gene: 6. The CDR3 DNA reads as TGTGCCAGCAGCTTACGGGCAGGGGGTGGCACAGATACGCAGTATTTT. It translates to CASSLRAGGGTDTQYF. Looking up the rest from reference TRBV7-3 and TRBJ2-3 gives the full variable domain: GAGVSQTPSNKVTEKGKYVELRCDPISGHTALYWYRQSLGQGPEFLIYFQGTGAADDSGLPNDRFFAVRPEGSVSTLKIQRTERGDSAVYLCASSLRAGGGTDTQYFGPGTRLTVL.

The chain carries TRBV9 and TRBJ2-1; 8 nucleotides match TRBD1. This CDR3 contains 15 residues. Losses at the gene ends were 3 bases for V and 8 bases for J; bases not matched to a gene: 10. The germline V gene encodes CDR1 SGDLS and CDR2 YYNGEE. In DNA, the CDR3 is TGTGCCAGCAGCGCGGACAGGGTAATGTGGGATGAGCAGTTCTTC. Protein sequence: CASSADRVMWDEQFF.

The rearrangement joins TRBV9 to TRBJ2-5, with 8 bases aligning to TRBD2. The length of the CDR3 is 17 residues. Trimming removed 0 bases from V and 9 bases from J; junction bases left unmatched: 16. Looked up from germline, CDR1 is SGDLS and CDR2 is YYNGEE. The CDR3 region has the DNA TGTGCCAGCAGCGTAGAGCCGGGACTAGGAACCTCAGGGGCCCAGTACTTC. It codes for CASSVEPGLGTSGAQYF.

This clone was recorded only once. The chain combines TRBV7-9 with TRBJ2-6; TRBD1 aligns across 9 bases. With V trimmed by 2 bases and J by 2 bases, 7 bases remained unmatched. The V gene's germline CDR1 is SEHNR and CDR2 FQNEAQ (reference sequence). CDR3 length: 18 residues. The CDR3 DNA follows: TGTGCCAGCAGCTTATTATGGGGGACAGGGACTGGGGCCAACGTCCTGACTTTC. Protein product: CASSLLWGTGTGANVLTF.

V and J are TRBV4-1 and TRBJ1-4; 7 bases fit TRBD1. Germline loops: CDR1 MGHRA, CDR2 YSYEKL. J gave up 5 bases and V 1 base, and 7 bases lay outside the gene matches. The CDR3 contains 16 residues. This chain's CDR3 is CASSQGLAGGNEKLFF. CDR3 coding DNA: TGCGCCAGCAGCCAAGGATTGGCAGGGGGAAATGAAAAACTGTTTTTT.

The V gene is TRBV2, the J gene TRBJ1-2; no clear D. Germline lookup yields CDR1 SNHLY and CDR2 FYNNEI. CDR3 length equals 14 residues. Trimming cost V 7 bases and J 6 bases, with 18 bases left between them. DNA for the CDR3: TGTGCCAGCAACCGCCCCGGGTACAAGAATGGCTACACCTTC. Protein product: CASNRPGYKNGYTF.

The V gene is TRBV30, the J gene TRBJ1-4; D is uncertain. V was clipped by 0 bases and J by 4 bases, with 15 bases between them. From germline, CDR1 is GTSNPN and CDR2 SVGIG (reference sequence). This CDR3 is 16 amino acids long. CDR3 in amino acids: CAWSVTGGQVNEKLFF. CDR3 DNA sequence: TGTGCCTGGAGTGTTACGGGAGGGCAGGTTAATGAAAAACTGTTTTTT.

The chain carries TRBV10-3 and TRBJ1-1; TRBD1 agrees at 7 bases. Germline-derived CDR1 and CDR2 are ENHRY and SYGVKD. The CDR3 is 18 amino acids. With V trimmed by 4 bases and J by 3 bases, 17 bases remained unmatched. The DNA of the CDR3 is TGTGCCATCAGTGTTACAGGGGACGGCCACGCCGGCGACACTGAAGCTTTCTTT. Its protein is CAISVTGDGHAGDTEAFF.

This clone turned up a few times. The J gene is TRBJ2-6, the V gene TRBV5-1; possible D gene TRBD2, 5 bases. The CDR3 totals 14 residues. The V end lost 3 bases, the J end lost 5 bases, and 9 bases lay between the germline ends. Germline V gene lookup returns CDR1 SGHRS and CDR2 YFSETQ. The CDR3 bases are TGCGCCAGCAGCTCGAGGGTTAGGGCCAACGTCCTGACTTTC. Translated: CASSSRVRANVLTF.

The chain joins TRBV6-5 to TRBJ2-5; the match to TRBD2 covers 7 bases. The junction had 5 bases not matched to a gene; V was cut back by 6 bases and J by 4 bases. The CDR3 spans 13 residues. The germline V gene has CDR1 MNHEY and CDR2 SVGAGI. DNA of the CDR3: TGTGCCAGCAGGAGCGGGGCTCTAGAGACCCAGTACTTC. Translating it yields CASRSGALETQYF.

The CDR3 reads CASSVGQGVNIQYF. Here the CDR3 DNA reads TGTGCCAGCAGCGTGGGACAGGGTGTGAACATTCAGTACTTC. The genes are TRBV9 and TRBJ2-4, with 9 bases identical to TRBD1. V shed 2 bases and J 7 bases; nucleotides not matched to a gene: 4. The CDR3 length is 14 residues. Germline V gene sequence: CDR1 SGDLS, CDR2 YYNGEE.

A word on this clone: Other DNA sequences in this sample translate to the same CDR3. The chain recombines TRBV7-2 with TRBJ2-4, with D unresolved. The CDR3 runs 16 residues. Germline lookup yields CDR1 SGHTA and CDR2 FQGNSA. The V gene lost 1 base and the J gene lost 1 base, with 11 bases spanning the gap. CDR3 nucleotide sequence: TGTGCCAGCAGCTTAGACACCCGACTGGCCAAAAACATTCAGTACTTC. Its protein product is CASSLDTRLAKNIQYF.

CDR3 DNA: TGTGCCAGCAGTTTATCTGGGACAGGCGAGCAGTACTTC. This encodes CASSLSGTGEQYF. The rearrangement uses TRBV27 and TRBJ2-5; TRBD1 matches at 8 bases. TRBJ2-7 explains the end of the DNA better; the J call may be wrong. Germline V gene sequence: CDR1 MNHEY, CDR2 SMNVEV (reference sequence). This CDR3 contains 13 residues.

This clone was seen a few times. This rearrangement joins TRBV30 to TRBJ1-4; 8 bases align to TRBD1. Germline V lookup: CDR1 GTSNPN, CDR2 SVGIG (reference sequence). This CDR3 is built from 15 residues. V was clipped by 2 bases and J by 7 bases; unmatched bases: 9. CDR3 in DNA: TGTGCCTGGAGTCATGGACAGGGTTTACGTGAAAAACTGTTTTTT. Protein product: CAWSHGQGLREKLFF.

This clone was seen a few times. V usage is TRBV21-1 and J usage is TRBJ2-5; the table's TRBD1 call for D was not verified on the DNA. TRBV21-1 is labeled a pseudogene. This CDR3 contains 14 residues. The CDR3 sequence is CASSNGQRQETQYF. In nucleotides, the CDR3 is TGTGCCAGCAGCAATGGGCAACGTCAAGAGACCCAGTACTTC.

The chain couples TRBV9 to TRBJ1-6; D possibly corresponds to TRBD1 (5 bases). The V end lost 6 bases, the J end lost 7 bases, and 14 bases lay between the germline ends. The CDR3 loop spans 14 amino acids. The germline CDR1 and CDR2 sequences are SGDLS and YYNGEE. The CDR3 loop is CASNRGGTNSPLHF. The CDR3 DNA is TGTGCCAGCAACCGAGGAGGGACCAATTCACCCCTCCACTTT.

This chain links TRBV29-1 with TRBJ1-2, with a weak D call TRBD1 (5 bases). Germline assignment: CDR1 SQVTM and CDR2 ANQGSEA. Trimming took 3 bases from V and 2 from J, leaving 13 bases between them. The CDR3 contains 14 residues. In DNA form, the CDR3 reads TGCAGCGTTGACCCAGCAGGGTCAAACTATGGCTACACCTTC. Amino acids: CSVDPAGSNYGYTF. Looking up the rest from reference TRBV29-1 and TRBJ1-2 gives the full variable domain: SAVISQKPSRDICQRGTSLTIQCQVDSQVTMMFWYRQQPGQSLTLIATANQGSEATYESGFVIDKFPISRPNLTFSTLTVSNMSPEDSSIYLCSVDPAGSNYGYTFGSGTRLTVV.

CDR3 amino acids: CASRLDRAYEQYF. The CDR3 nucleotides read TGTGCCAGCAGATTGGACAGGGCCTACGAGCAGTACTTC. J is TRBJ2-7 and V is TRBV6-1; 8 bases align to TRBD1. The germline CDR1 and CDR2 sequences are MNHNS and SASEGT. Trimming took 6 bases from V and 2 from J; bases not matched to a gene: 3. This CDR3 is built from 13 residues.

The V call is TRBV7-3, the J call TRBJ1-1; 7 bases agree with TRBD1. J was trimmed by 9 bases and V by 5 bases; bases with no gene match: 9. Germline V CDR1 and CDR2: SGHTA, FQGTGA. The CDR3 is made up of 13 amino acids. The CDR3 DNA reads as TGTGCCAGCAGCCCTCAGGACAGGTCGCAAGCTTTCTTT. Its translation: CASSPQDRSQAFF.

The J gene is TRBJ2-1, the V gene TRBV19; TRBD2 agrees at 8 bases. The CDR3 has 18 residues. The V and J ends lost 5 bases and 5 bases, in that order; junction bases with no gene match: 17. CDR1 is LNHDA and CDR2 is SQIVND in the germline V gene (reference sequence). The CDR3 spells CASSLRRAGAGGNNEQFF. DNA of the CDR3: TGTGCCAGTAGTTTAAGAAGGGCAGGGGCGGGGGGTAACAATGAGCAGTTCTTC.

The CDR3 here is CASSTTGLNTEAFF. CDR3 coding DNA: TGCGCCAGCAGCACGACAGGGTTGAACACTGAAGCTTTCTTT. The chain combines TRBV5-1 with TRBJ1-1; TRBD1 matches 7 bases. The CDR3 spans 14 residues. Trimming removed 4 bases from V and 0 bases from J; junction bases left unmatched: 3. Germline CDR1 and CDR2: SGHRS and YFSETQ. The full variable domain, in which reference TRBV5-1 and TRBJ1-1 provide the parts outside the CDR3, is KAGVTQTPRYLIKTRGQQVTLSCSPISGHRSVSWYQQTPGQGLQFLFEYFSETQRNKGNFPGRFSGRQFSNSRSEMNVSTLELGDSALYLCASSTTGLNTEAFFGQGTRLTVV.

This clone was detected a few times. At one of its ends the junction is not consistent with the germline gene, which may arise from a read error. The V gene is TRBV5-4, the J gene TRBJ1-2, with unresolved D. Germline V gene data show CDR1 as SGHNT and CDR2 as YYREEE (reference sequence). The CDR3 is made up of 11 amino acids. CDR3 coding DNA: TGTGCCAGCAGCTTATCCGGGTTCTCCGTCTTC. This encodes CASSLSGFSVF.